These T cell receptor beta chains were read from a single sample in a study of cytomegalovirus exposure and HLA in healthy donors. Produced via immunoSEQ multiplex PCR; TCRdb's table is partial and in-frame only. This table has some 100,000 clones, about 82% appearing once. The source material was PBMCs. These receptors all stem from a man younger than 30 in good health and CMV-seronegative. CDR3s include the opening cysteine and the closing phenylalanine or tryptophan. A D gene is named only where the DNA matches it firmly. The listing skips clone size in some rows; elsewhere it reads once, few, many or a size class.

d_gene: TRBD2
len: 15
j_gene: TRBJ2-3
v_gene: TRBV9
abundance: NA
CDR3aa: CASSVGAGGGDTQYF
CDR3nt: TGTGCCAGCAGCGTGGGAGCGGGAGGGGGGGATACGCAGTATTTT

d_gene: TRBD2
len: 16
j_gene: TRBJ2-5
v_gene: TRBV7-9
abundance: NA
CDR3aa: CASSSAVGLAGETQYF
CDR3nt: TGTGCCAGCAGCTCCGCAGTAGGACTAGCAGGAGAGACCCAGTACTTC

d_gene: NA
len: 14
j_gene: TRBJ1-5
v_gene: TRBV5-4
abundance: once
CDR3aa: CASSFAGSDQPQHF
CDR3nt: TGTGCCAGCAGCTTTGCGGGGTCCGATCAGCCCCAGCATTTT

d_gene: NA
len: 13
j_gene: TRBJ2-3
v_gene: TRBV7-7
abundance: NA
CDR3aa: CASSAVRTDTQYF
CDR3nt: TGTGCTAGCAGCGCAGTTCGCACAGATACGCAGTATTTT

d_gene: NA
len: 13
j_gene: TRBJ2-7
v_gene: TRBV2
abundance: few
CDR3aa: CASSEPRSYEQYF
CDR3nt: TGTGCCAGCAGTGAGCCTAGATCCTACGAGCAGTACTTC

d_gene: NA
len: 12
j_gene: TRBJ1-1
v_gene: TRBV27
abundance: NA
CDR3aa: CAAGGVNTEAFF
CDR3nt: TGTGCTGCCGGAGGGGTGAACACTGAAGCTTTCTTT

d_gene: NA
len: 12
j_gene: TRBJ2-5
v_gene: TRBV5-4
abundance: NA
CDR3aa: CASSLYAETQYF
CDR3nt: TGTGCCAGCAGCTTGTATGCGGAGACCCAGTACTTC

d_gene: TRBD1
len: 15
j_gene: TRBJ2-1
v_gene: TRBV9
abundance: NA
CDR3aa: CASSGGTGVINEQFF
CDR3nt: TGTGCCAGCAGCGGCGGGACAGGGGTTATCAATGAGCAGTTCTTC

d_gene: NA
len: 14
j_gene: TRBJ2-1
v_gene: TRBV7-2
abundance: NA
CDR3aa: CASSPIPGPYEQFF
CDR3nt: TGTGCCAGCAGCCCCATACCAGGGCCCTATGAGCAGTTCTTC

d_gene: NA
len: 11
j_gene: TRBJ2-7
v_gene: TRBV29-1
abundance: NA
CDR3aa: CSVYSSYEQYF
CDR3nt: TGCAGCGTTTACAGCTCCTACGAGCAGTACTTC

d_gene: NA
len: 15
j_gene: TRBJ1-6
v_gene: TRBV6-1
abundance: NA
CDR3aa: CASSDRGGAGSPLHF
CDR3nt: TGTGCCAGCAGTGATCGTGGGGGGGCCGGGTCACCCCTCCACTTT

d_gene: TRBD2
len: 16
j_gene: TRBJ2-1
v_gene: TRBV4-2
abundance: NA
CDR3aa: CASSHPSGSPYNEQFF
CDR3nt: TGTGCCAGCAGCCACCCTAGCGGGAGCCCTTACAATGAGCAGTTCTTC

d_gene: TRBD1
len: 15
j_gene: TRBJ2-7
v_gene: TRBV27
abundance: NA
CDR3aa: CASSYTRGPVYEQYF
CDR3nt: TGTGCCAGCAGTTACACGAGGGGGCCTGTCTACGAGCAGTACTTC

d_gene: NA
len: 9
j_gene: TRBJ1-2
v_gene: TRBV20-1
abundance: NA
CDR3aa: CSVPGGYTF
CDR3nt: TGCAGTGTTCCCGGTGGCTACACCTTC

d_gene: NA
len: 14
j_gene: TRBJ2-2
v_gene: TRBV14
abundance: few
CDR3aa: CASRLRDNTGELFF
CDR3nt: TGTGCCAGCAGACTGCGGGATAACACCGGGGAGCTGTTTTTT

d_gene: TRBD1
len: 16
j_gene: TRBJ2-3
v_gene: TRBV9
abundance: NA
CDR3aa: CASSASGTGSTDTQYF
CDR3nt: TGTGCCAGCAGCGCCTCCGGGACAGGGAGTACAGATACGCAGTATTTT

d_gene: NA
len: 15
j_gene: TRBJ2-3
v_gene: TRBV5-1
abundance: NA
CDR3aa: CASSSGNIRQDTQYF
CDR3nt: TGCGCCAGCAGCTCAGGGAACATCCGTCAAGATACGCAGTATTTT

d_gene: NA
len: 14
j_gene: TRBJ1-6
v_gene: TRBV6-5
abundance: NA
CDR3aa: CASSGGGYNSPLHF
CDR3nt: TGTGCCAGCAGCGGGGGAGGGTATAATTCACCCCTCCACTTT

d_gene: NA
len: 15
j_gene: TRBJ1-1
v_gene: TRBV10-1
abundance: NA
CDR3aa: CASSDSGGPNTEAFF
CDR3nt: TGCGCCAGCAGTGACTCGGGGGGGCCGAACACTGAAGCTTTCTTT

d_gene: NA
len: 15
j_gene: TRBJ2-3
v_gene: TRBV7-9
abundance: NA
CDR3aa: CASSLILPSGDTQYF
CDR3nt: TGTGCCAGCAGCTTAATCCTTCCGTCAGGAGATACGCAGTATTTT

d_gene: TRBD1
len: 16
j_gene: TRBJ2-7
v_gene: TRBV11-2
abundance: NA
CDR3aa: CASSSLAGTGIGEQYF
CDR3nt: TGTGCCAGCAGCTCTTTAGCCGGGACAGGGATCGGCGAGCAGTACTTC

d_gene: TRBD2
len: 17
j_gene: TRBJ2-3
v_gene: TRBV5-1
abundance: NA
CDR3aa: CASSVGSGSRSTDTQYF
CDR3nt: TGCGCCAGCAGTGTCGGTAGCGGGAGTCGTAGCACAGATACGCAGTATTTT

d_gene: TRBD1
len: 15
j_gene: TRBJ2-7
v_gene: TRBV5-6
abundance: NA
CDR3aa: CASSKRGRPSYEQYF
CDR3nt: TGTGCCAGCAGCAAGAGGGGGCGCCCGTCCTACGAGCAGTACTTC

d_gene: TRBD1
len: 16
j_gene: TRBJ2-6
v_gene: TRBV5-4
abundance: NA
CDR3aa: CASSFLQGSGANVLTF
CDR3nt: TGTGCCAGCAGCTTCCTACAGGGGTCTGGGGCCAACGTCCTGACTTTC

d_gene: TRBD1
len: 13
j_gene: TRBJ2-7
v_gene: TRBV30
abundance: NA
CDR3aa: CAWSANRGHEQYF
CDR3nt: TGTGCCTGGAGCGCCAACAGGGGCCACGAGCAGTACTTC

d_gene: NA
len: 14
j_gene: TRBJ2-7
v_gene: TRBV9
abundance: NA
CDR3aa: CASSVIADTYEQYF
CDR3nt: TGTGCCAGCAGCGTGATAGCGGACACCTACGAGCAGTACTTC

d_gene: TRBD2
len: 17
j_gene: TRBJ2-1
v_gene: TRBV13
abundance: NA
CDR3aa: CASSLGGASGGAYEQFF
CDR3nt: TGTGCCAGCAGCTTAGGCGGGGCTAGCGGGGGGGCTTATGAGCAGTTCTTC

d_gene: TRBD2
len: 16
j_gene: TRBJ2-1
v_gene: TRBV6-4
abundance: NA
CDR3aa: CASSPWAGRTYNEQFF
CDR3nt: TGTGCCAGCAGCCCGTGGGCCGGGAGGACCTACAATGAGCAGTTCTTC

d_gene: TRBD1
len: 14
j_gene: TRBJ2-7
v_gene: TRBV6-1
abundance: NA
CDR3aa: CASSEAGTGGEQYF
CDR3nt: TGTGCCAGCAGTGAAGCCGGGACAGGTGGCGAGCAGTACTTC

d_gene: TRBD2
len: 15
j_gene: TRBJ2-5
v_gene: TRBV5-1
abundance: NA
CDR3aa: CASSRNGGAQETQYF
CDR3nt: TGCGCCAGCAGCCGCAACGGGGGGGCCCAAGAGACCCAGTACTTC

d_gene: TRBD1
len: 14
j_gene: TRBJ1-1
v_gene: TRBV10-2
abundance: NA
CDR3aa: CASTQDRVGSEAFF
CDR3nt: TGCGCCAGCACTCAGGACAGGGTCGGCTCTGAAGCTTTCTTT

d_gene: TRBD2
len: 13
j_gene: TRBJ2-7
v_gene: TRBV25-1
abundance: NA
CDR3aa: CASSGASGYEQYF
CDR3nt: TGTGCCAGCAGTGGGGCTAGCGGGTACGAGCAGTACTTC

d_gene: NA
len: 13
j_gene: TRBJ1-5
v_gene: TRBV9
abundance: once
CDR3aa: CASSAGGNQPQHF
CDR3nt: TGTGCCAGCAGTGCGGGGGGGAATCAGCCCCAGCATTTT

d_gene: NA
len: 19
j_gene: TRBJ2-6
v_gene: TRBV14
abundance: NA
CDR3aa: CASSQDRGGSGPGANVLTF
CDR3nt: TGTGCCAGCAGCCAAGATCGGGGAGGATCGGGGCCTGGGGCCAACGTCCTGACTTTC

d_gene: NA
len: 13
j_gene: TRBJ2-1
v_gene: TRBV6-1
abundance: NA
CDR3aa: CASSYGVYNEQFF
CDR3nt: TGTGCCAGCAGCTACGGGGTTTACAATGAGCAGTTCTTC

d_gene: NA
len: 14
j_gene: TRBJ2-7
v_gene: TRBV7-6
abundance: once
CDR3aa: CASSFDDSSYEQYF
CDR3nt: TGTGCCAGCAGCTTTGATGACAGTTCCTACGAGCAGTACTTC

d_gene: NA
len: 14
j_gene: TRBJ2-2
v_gene: TRBV11-2
abundance: NA
CDR3aa: CASSLERNTGELFF
CDR3nt: TGTGCCAGCAGCTTAGAGCGTAACACCGGGGAGCTGTTTTTT